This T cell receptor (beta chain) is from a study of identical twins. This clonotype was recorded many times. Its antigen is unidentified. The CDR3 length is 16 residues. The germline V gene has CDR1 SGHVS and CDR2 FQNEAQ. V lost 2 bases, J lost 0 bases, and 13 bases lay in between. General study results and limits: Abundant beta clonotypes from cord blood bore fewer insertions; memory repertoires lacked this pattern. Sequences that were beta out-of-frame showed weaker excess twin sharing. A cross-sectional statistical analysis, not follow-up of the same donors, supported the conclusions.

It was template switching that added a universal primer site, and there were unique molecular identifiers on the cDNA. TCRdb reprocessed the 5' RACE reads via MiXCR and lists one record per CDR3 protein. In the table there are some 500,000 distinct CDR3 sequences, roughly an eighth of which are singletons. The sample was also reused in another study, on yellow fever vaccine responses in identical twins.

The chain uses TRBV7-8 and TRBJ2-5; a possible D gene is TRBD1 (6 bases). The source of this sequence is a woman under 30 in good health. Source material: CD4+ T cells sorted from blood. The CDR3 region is CASSLFFGQNQETQYF. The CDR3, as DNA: TGTGCCAGCAGCTTATTTTTCGGACAGAACCAAGAGACCCAGTACTTC.